This entry lists 3 T cell receptor beta chains sequenced from one sample in a study of cytomegalovirus exposure and HLA in healthy donors (dated by TCRdb to the late 2010s). The library came from the immunoSEQ multiplex PCR assay. The multiplex PCR relied on a mix of 60 forward primers for TCR Vbeta segments and 13 reverse primers for TCR Jbeta segments. TCRdb re-hosts the immuneACCESS table, in-frame sequences only. Its copies lack some clones; in the studies checked, an unresolved V gene accounts for under half of them, and the cause for the rest is not known. For this sample the table gives fewer than 200,000 clones, of which roughly 85% were detected only once. Jointly, the top ten make up around 2.1% of the sample. The sample consisted of PBMCs. The source is a man aged 18 to 30 in good health and CMV-seropositive.

The V call is TRBV10-3, the J call TRBJ1-1; TRBD1 matches 10 bases. CDR1 ENHRY and CDR2 SYGVKD come from the germline V gene. The V and J ends lost 4 bases and 7 bases, in that order; junction bases with no gene match: 0. The CDR3 loop spans 12 amino acids. The CDR3, as DNA: TGTGCCATCAGTGGGGACAGGGGTGAAGCTTTCTTT. It is translated as CAISGDRGEAFF.

CDR3 residues: CAWSVFLSSGNTIYF. The CDR3 DNA is TGTGCCTGGAGTGTCTTCCTAAGCTCTGGAAACACCATATATTTT. This sequence joins TRBV30 and TRBJ1-3; D is unresolved. The CDR3 runs 15 residues. V was trimmed by 0 bases and J by 0 bases, leaving 9 bases between them. Germline CDR1 GTSNPN, CDR2 SVGIG (reference sequence).

This rearrangement joins TRBV4-2 to TRBJ2-5, with a tentative D call TRBD1 (6 bases). Germline loops: CDR1 LGHNA, CDR2 YNFKEQ. This CDR3 region has 18 residues. V dropped 0 bases and J dropped 2 bases, with 19 bases sitting between them. The CDR3 reads CASSQDQSRTGRQETQYF. The CDR3 nucleotides read TGTGCCAGCAGCCAAGATCAATCCCGAACAGGGAGACAAGAGACCCAGTACTTC.